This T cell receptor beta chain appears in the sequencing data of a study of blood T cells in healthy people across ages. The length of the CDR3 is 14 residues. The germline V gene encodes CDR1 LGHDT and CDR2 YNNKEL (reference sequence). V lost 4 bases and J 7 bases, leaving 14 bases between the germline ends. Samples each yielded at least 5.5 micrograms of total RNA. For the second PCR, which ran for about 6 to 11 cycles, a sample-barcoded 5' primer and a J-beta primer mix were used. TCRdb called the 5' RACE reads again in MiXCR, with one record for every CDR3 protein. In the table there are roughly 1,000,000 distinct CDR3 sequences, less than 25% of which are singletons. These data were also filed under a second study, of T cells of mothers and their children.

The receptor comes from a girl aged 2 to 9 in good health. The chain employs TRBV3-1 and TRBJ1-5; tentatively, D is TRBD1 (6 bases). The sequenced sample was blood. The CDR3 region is CASSPGRGGQPQHF. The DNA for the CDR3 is TGTGCCAGCAGCCCAGGGAGGGGGGGCCAGCCCCAGCATTTT.